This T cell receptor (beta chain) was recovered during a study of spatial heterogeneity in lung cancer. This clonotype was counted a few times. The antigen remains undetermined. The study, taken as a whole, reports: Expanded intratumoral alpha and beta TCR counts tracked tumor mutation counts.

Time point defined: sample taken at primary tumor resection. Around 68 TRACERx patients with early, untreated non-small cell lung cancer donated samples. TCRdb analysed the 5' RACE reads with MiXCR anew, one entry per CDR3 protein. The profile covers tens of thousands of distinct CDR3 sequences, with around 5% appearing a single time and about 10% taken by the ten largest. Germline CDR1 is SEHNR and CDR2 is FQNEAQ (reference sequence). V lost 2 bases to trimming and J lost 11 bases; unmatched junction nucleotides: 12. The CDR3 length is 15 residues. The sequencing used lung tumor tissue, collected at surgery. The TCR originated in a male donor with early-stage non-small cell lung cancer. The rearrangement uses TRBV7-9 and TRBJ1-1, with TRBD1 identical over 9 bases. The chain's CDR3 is CASSLPGQGALGAFF. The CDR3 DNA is TGTGCCAGCAGCTTACCGGGACAGGGCGCCCTAGGGGCTTTCTTT.